This T cell receptor (beta chain) was found in a study of cytotoxic CD8 clonotypes in ibrutinib-treated CLL. General study findings and limits: Exceeding age-matched healthy donors, baseline clonality also tracked the counts of circulating CD8+ T cells.

Comments on this clone: Its antigen is still unknown.

Investigators sought sequencing depths of between 1 in 200,000 and 1 in 1 million T cells. The assay was immunoSEQ multiplex PCR, and TCRdb's table has in-frame clones only and misses some. The data show roughly 250,000 clones, 70% seen once. V gave up 0 bases and J gave up 8 bases, with 11 bases separating them. Germline CDR1 is SGHNT and CDR2 is YYREEE (reference sequence). The CDR3 consists of 14 residues. Here the sequenced sample was PBMCs, taken after 24 months of ibrutinib treatment. The clonotype was recovered from a human donor with chronic lymphocytic leukemia. The rearrangement links TRBV5-4 to TRBJ1-4; no definite D call. The CDR3 is CASSLGSREEKLFF. The CDR3 DNA reads as TGTGCCAGCAGCTTGGGATCGAGGGAGGAAAAACTGTTTTTT.